Below, 27 T cell receptor beta chains from the same sample are listed, as sequenced in a study of T cells in Graves' hyperthyroidism and ophthalmopathy (dated by TCRdb to the late 2010s). Library method: multiplex PCR. The instrument was an Illumina HiSeq 2000. The TCR beta CDR3 regions were amplified from RNA transcripts. The first round of RT-PCR for the TCR CDR3 was performed with the HTBI primer set and the Qiagen OneStep RT-PCR kit. Using fastp at Q25 and MiXCR, TCRdb reprocessed the public reads and kept productive beta chains. Each entry is one CDR3 protein sequence, shown with its most common DNA and genes. Across this sample there are more than 450,000 distinct CDR3 sequences, with 14% seen only once. The ten largest clones add up to approximately 14% of the sample. Material: blood. The receptor source for this set is a woman aged 40 to 50 with Graves' hyperthyroidism.

This clonotype was detected once. The chain employs TRBV10-1 and TRBJ2-7, with D perhaps TRBD1 (5 bases). Germline V CDR1 and CDR2: WNHNN, SYGVQD (reference sequence). Trimming shortened V by 3 bases and J by 3 bases, and 21 bases separated the two germline ends. CDR3 size: 17 residues. The DNA of the CDR3 is TGCGCCAGCAGTGAAAGGGGATCATCCCCTTTAAACTACGAGCAGTACTTC. Translating it yields CASSERGSSPLNYEQYF.

This clonotype was seen many times. This chain joins TRBV7-9 and TRBJ2-1; TRBD1 is a possible D gene (5 bases). The CDR3 sequence is 17 residues long. Germline lookup yields CDR1 SEHNR and CDR2 FQNEAQ (reference sequence). Trimming took 5 bases from V and 4 from J, leaving 21 bases between them. The CDR3 DNA sequence: TGTGCCAGCAGCACTCGACAGAGTAGGATGACGTACAATGAGCAGTTCTTC. Protein product: CASSTRQSRMTYNEQFF. The full variable domain, completed using reference TRBV7-9 and TRBJ2-1, is DTGVSQNPRHKITKRGQNVTFRCDPISEHNRLYWYRQTLGQGPEFLTYFQNEAQLEKSRLLSDRFSAERPKGSFSTLEIQRTEQGDSAMYLCASSTRQSRMTYNEQFFGPGTRLTVL.

This clonotype was seen many times. The V gene is TRBV7-9, the J gene TRBJ1-6; a possible D gene is TRBD1 (6 bases). V lost 5 bases to trimming and J lost 10 bases, with 9 bases between them. This CDR3 has 12 amino acids. Germline assignment: CDR1 SEHNR and CDR2 FQNEAQ (reference sequence). The CDR3 region has the DNA TGTGCCAGCAGCCCGGACAGCTCACCCCTCCACTTT. It codes for CASSPDSSPLHF. The complete variable domain, with remaining parts taken from reference TRBV7-9 and TRBJ1-6, reads DTGVSQNPRHKITKRGQNVTFRCDPISEHNRLYWYRQTLGQGPEFLTYFQNEAQLEKSRLLSDRFSAERPKGSFSTLEIQRTEQGDSAMYLCASSPDSSPLHFGNGTRLTVT.

This clonotype occurred a few times. The chain couples TRBV10-2 to TRBJ1-5; D remains unclear. This CDR3 region has 13 residues. CDR1 is WSHSY and CDR2 is SAAADI in the germline V gene. The germline V and J ends were trimmed by 3 bases and 9 bases, with 12 bases remaining between them. The CDR3 nucleotides read TGCGCCAGCAGTGAAGTAACGGACGTGCCCCAGCATTTT. It specifies CASSEVTDVPQHF.

The table lists this clonotype with many counts. The CDR3 nucleotides read TGTGCCAGCTCCCCGGACAGGGGGAACGAGCAGTACTTC. Amino acids: CASSPDRGNEQYF. The chain recombines TRBV28 with TRBJ2-7, with TRBD1 identical over 10 bases. Trimming took 8 bases from V and 5 from J; bases not matched to a gene: 6. Looked up from germline, CDR1 is MDHEN and CDR2 is SYDVKM. The CDR3 is 13 amino acids.

In this sample, this clonotype turned up many times. CDR3 region: CASSRQGDEQYF. In nucleotides, the CDR3 is TGTGCCAGCAGCCGACAGGGCGACGAGCAGTACTTC. V and J are TRBV6-1 and TRBJ2-7, with 7 positions matching TRBD1. V gave up 6 bases and J gave up 5 bases; unmatched junction bases: 4. Germline CDR1 is MNHNS and CDR2 is SASEGT. The CDR3 has 12 residues.

This clonotype appeared many times. This chain joins TRBV5-6 and TRBJ2-3, with TRBD2 identical over 10 bases. CDR1 and CDR2 from the germline V gene are SGHDT and YYEEEE. CDR3 length: 16 residues. The junction had 5 bases not matched to a gene; V was cut back by 0 bases and J by 4 bases. This chain's CDR3 is CASSLAAGGPSDTQYF. The CDR3 coding sequence is TGTGCCAGCAGCTTGGCAGCGGGAGGGCCATCAGATACGCAGTATTTT. Full variable domain (missing parts from reference TRBV5-6 and TRBJ2-3): DAGVTQSPTHLIKTRGQQVTLRCSPKSGHDTVSWYQQALGQGPQFIFQYYEEEERQRGNFPDRFSGHQFPNYSSELNVNALLLGDSALYLCASSLAAGGPSDTQYFGPGTRLTVL.

This clonotype was seen ten or more times. The rearrangement joins TRBV7-9 to TRBJ2-7, with TRBD1 matching 7 bases. V lost 5 bases to trimming and J lost 0 bases; unmatched junction nucleotides: 7. The CDR3 is 15 residues long. CDR1 and CDR2 from the germline V gene are SEHNR and FQNEAQ (reference sequence). CDR3 in DNA: TGTGCCAGCAGCGCCTCGACAGGGAGCTCCTACGAGCAGTACTTC. Translated: CASSASTGSSYEQYF.

This clonotype was observed at least ten times. The V call is TRBV20-1, the J call TRBJ2-1, with 8 bases lining up with TRBD2. The CDR3 loop spans 15 amino acids. From germline, CDR1 is DFQATT and CDR2 SNEGSKA (reference sequence). With 3 bases clipped from V and 7 bases from J, the junction kept 11 bases outside the gene matches. CDR3 DNA: TGCAGTGCTAGGGTTAGCGGGAAGGGTGTAAATGAGCAGTTCTTC. Residues: CSARVSGKGVNEQFF.

This clonotype was picked up many times. The chain is built from TRBV20-1 and TRBJ2-7; 11 bases agree with TRBD2. V gave up 0 bases and J gave up 2 bases; unmatched junction bases: 6. CDR3 size: 16 residues. In germline, CDR1 is DFQATT, CDR2 SNEGSKA (reference sequence). The CDR3 reads CSARDPSGRNAYEQYF. The CDR3 DNA is TGCAGTGCTAGAGATCCTAGCGGGAGGAACGCCTACGAGCAGTACTTC.

The chain carries TRBV4-2 and TRBJ2-5; 7 bases fit TRBD1. With V trimmed by 4 bases and J by 5 bases, 7 bases remained unmatched. The length of the CDR3 is 14 residues. CDR1 is LGHNA, CDR2 YNFKEQ, per germline. The CDR3 is CASSPLLGGETQYF. CDR3 sequence (DNA): TGTGCCAGCAGCCCTTTACTAGGGGGCGAGACCCAGTACTTC.

This clonotype has ten or more counts. The rearrangement joins TRBV3-1 to TRBJ1-4; D unresolved. Trimming shortened V by 1 base and J by 7 bases, and 10 bases separated the two germline ends. Germline V gene data show CDR1 as LGHDT and CDR2 as YNNKEL (reference sequence). This CDR3 region has 14 residues. CDR3 loop: CASSQGTLSEKLFF. The CDR3 bases are TGTGCCAGCAGCCAAGGGACTCTGAGTGAAAAACTGTTTTTT.

In its sample, this clonotype was seen many times. This chain links TRBV3-1 with TRBJ2-7; 13 bases match TRBD2. Germline trimming cut 1 base from V and 6 bases from J; bases unmatched to any gene: 3. The CDR3 runs to 15 residues. Germline assignment: CDR1 LGHDT and CDR2 YNNKEL (reference sequence). The CDR3, as DNA: TGTGCCAGCAGCCAAGCTGGACTAGCGGGAGCCGAGCAGTACTTC. Translating gives CASSQAGLAGAEQYF.

CDR3 nucleotide sequence: TGTGCCAGCAGCTTACGGGGACTAGCGGGCTACAATGAGCAGTTCTTC. This translates into CASSLRGLAGYNEQFF. The chain has TRBV7-9 and TRBJ2-1, with 12 bases fitting TRBD2. V gave up 2 bases and J gave up 3 bases; unmatched junction bases: 2. The CDR3 runs 16 residues. Germline V gene lookup returns CDR1 SEHNR and CDR2 FQNEAQ (reference sequence).

This chain links TRBV15 with TRBJ2-7; a possible D gene is TRBD2 (5 bases). The length of the CDR3 is 13 residues. Per the germline V gene, CDR1 is LNHNV and CDR2 is YYDKDF (reference sequence). Trimming cost V 7 bases and J 6 bases, with 16 bases left between them. The DNA of the CDR3 is TGTGCCACCACCACCGGGGTGGAAGGCGAGCAGTACTTC. Protein product: CATTTGVEGEQYF. Using reference TRBV15 and TRBJ2-7 for the parts outside the CDR3, the full variable domain is DAMVIQNPRYQVTQFGKPVTLSCSQTLNHNVMYWYQQKSSQAPKLLFHYYDKDFNNEADTPDNFQSRRPNTSFCFLDIRSPGLGDTAMYLCATTTGVEGEQYFGPGTRLTVT.

This clonotype showed up just a few times. The rearrangement uses TRBV3-1 and TRBJ2-1; D is ambiguous. Germline CDR1 and CDR2: LGHDT and YNNKEL (reference sequence). The CDR3 has 15 amino acids. Trimming shortened V by 4 bases and J by 2 bases, and 12 bases separated the two germline ends. Written as DNA, the CDR3 is TGTGCCAGCAGCCTTCGGAACAGTCCCTACAATGAGCAGTTCTTC. Translated: CASSLRNSPYNEQFF.

This clonotype has ten or more counts. This chain uses TRBV28 with TRBJ1-2, with 11 positions matching TRBD1. Germline loops: CDR1 MDHEN, CDR2 SYDVKM. Trimming at V came to 4 bases and at J to 2 bases, leaving 6 bases not matched to a gene. The CDR3 extends over 16 amino acids. CDR3 bases: TGTGCCAGCAGTTGGGTCGGACAGGGGGCCAACTATGGCTACACCTTC. Translating it yields CASSWVGQGANYGYTF.

This clonotype has ten or more counts. This sequence joins TRBV2 and TRBJ1-2; D gene uncertain. The germline CDR1 and CDR2 sequences are SNHLY and FYNNEI. The ends were cut back, 6 bases at V and 7 bases at J, with 15 bases in the middle. This CDR3 has 13 residues. The CDR3 region has the DNA TGTGCCAGCAGCGCAATTGAGGGTGGTGGCTACACCTTC. As protein: CASSAIEGGGYTF.

This clonotype has ten or more counts. The chain has TRBV28 and TRBJ2-7; TRBD2 matches 10 bases. CDR1 is MDHEN and CDR2 is SYDVKM in the germline V gene. The J segment lost 4 bases and the V segment lost 6 bases, leaving 3 bases of the junction unmatched. This CDR3 spans 13 amino acids. CDR3 in amino acids: CASRAGGPYEQYF. The CDR3, as DNA: TGTGCCAGCAGAGCGGGAGGGCCTTACGAGCAGTACTTC.

This clonotype was seen at least ten times. The J gene is TRBJ2-1, the V gene TRBV11-2; 8 nucleotides match TRBD1. The germline CDR1 and CDR2 sequences are SGHAT and FQNNGV. J was trimmed by 1 base and V by 5 bases; bases with no gene match: 7. The CDR3 is 16 amino acids. CDR3 nucleotides: TGTGCCAGCAGCCCCTACGGGACAGGTTCCTACAATGAGCAGTTCTTC. Translation gives CASSPYGTGSYNEQFF. Variable domain in full (rest from reference TRBV11-2 and TRBJ2-1): EAGVAQSPRYKIIEKRQSVAFWCNPISGHATLYWYQQILGQGPKLLIQFQNNGVVDDSQLPKDRFSAERLKGVDSTLKIQPAKLEDSAVYLCASSPYGTGSYNEQFFGPGTRLTVL.

This clonotype was observed a few times. Written as DNA, the CDR3 is TGTGCCAGCAGCCCAGGACAGTACGAGTACACAGATACGCAGTATTTT. Translation: CASSPGQYEYTDTQYF. This rearrangement joins TRBV7-6 to TRBJ2-3; D is perhaps TRBD1 (6 bases). V was shortened by 5 bases and J by 2 bases, with 17 bases between the two germline ends. The CDR3 covers 16 residues. Germline CDR1 SGHVS, CDR2 FNYEAQ.

This clonotype was seen many times. This chain connects TRBV28 to TRBJ1-5; no clear D. Trimming pared 3 bases from V and 3 bases from J, leaving 9 bases between. The V gene's germline CDR1 is MDHEN and CDR2 SYDVKM. The CDR3 extends over 14 amino acids. CDR3 in DNA: TGTGCCAGCAGTTTGAGGTCGAACAATCAGCCCCAGCATTTT. This gives the protein CASSLRSNNQPQHF.

This clonotype was recorded at least ten times. This rearrangement joins TRBV11-2 to TRBJ1-1; the D gene is possibly TRBD1 (6 bases). The V end was cut by 4 bases, the J end by 8 bases, with 17 bases between. Germline V gives CDR1 SGHAT, CDR2 FQNNGV. The CDR3 covers 14 residues. The CDR3 DNA is TGTGCCAGCAGCTCCCGGGACATCGGTACGGAAGCTTTCTTT. This gives the protein CASSSRDIGTEAFF.

The rearrangement joins TRBV6-1 to TRBJ2-1, with TRBD2 matching 9 bases. Germline V gene lookup returns CDR1 MNHNS and CDR2 SASEGT. V dropped 8 bases and J dropped 8; count of bases not matched to a gene: 7. The CDR3 extends over 13 amino acids. Here the CDR3 reads CASRAGGPYEQFF. CDR3 sequence (DNA): TGTGCCAGCCGTGCGGGAGGGCCTTATGAGCAGTTCTTC.

V is TRBV27 and J is TRBJ2-2; TRBD2 aligns across 9 bases. V gave up 1 base and J gave up 5 bases; unmatched junction bases: 8. The CDR3 runs to 17 residues. Germline V gene sequence: CDR1 MNHEY, CDR2 SMNVEV (reference sequence). This CDR3 is CASSLWSSGSKTGELFF. The CDR3 region has the DNA TGTGCCAGCAGTTTATGGAGTAGCGGGAGTAAAACCGGGGAGCTGTTTTTT.

The chain employs TRBV5-4 and TRBJ2-1, with TRBD2 as a possible D gene (6 bases). The V and J ends lost 4 bases and 0 bases respectively, with 11 bases between them. CDR1 SGHNT and CDR2 YYREEE come from the germline V gene (reference sequence). This CDR3 contains 15 residues. The CDR3 DNA is TGTGCCAGCAGCCCCGGCGGGATCTCCTACAATGAGCAGTTCTTC. Amino acids: CASSPGGISYNEQFF.

The table lists this clonotype with many counts. The CDR3 coding sequence is TGTGCCAGTACCCCTGGACAGAATAGCAATCAGCCCCAGCATTTT. Its protein product is CASTPGQNSNQPQHF. This rearrangement joins TRBV19 to TRBJ1-5, with TRBD1 as a possible D gene (6 bases). The CDR3 has 15 amino acids. Trimming shortened V by 7 bases and J by 0 bases, and 13 bases separated the two germline ends. Germline V gene lookup returns CDR1 LNHDA and CDR2 SQIVND (reference sequence).